These 31 T cell receptor beta chains came from one sample sequenced in a study of blood T cells in healthy people across ages. Sample-barcoded 5' priming and a J-beta primer mix drove a second PCR of roughly 7 to 11 cycles. TCRdb analysed the 5' RACE reads with MiXCR anew, one entry per CDR3 protein. The data show some 690,000 distinct CDR3 sequences, 22% seen once. Sequencing input: blood. Receptor source: a man in his 70s in good health.

This clonotype was seen ten or more times. The J gene is TRBJ2-5, the V gene TRBV5-5; TRBD2 matches at 7 bases. V lost 1 base, J lost 2 bases, and 5 bases stayed unmatched. This CDR3 contains 15 residues. CDR1 is SGHKS, CDR2 YYEKEE, per germline (reference sequence). The CDR3 bases are TGTGCCAGCAGCTTGTTCGGGGGGACTCAAGAGACCCAGTACTTC. Translating it yields CASSLFGGTQETQYF. The whole variable domain, filled in from reference TRBV5-5 and TRBJ2-5, reads DAGVTQSPTHLIKTRGQQVTLRCSPISGHKSVSWYQQVLGQGPQFIFQYYEKEERGRGNFPDRFSARQFPNYSSELNVNALLLGDSALYLCASSLFGGTQETQYFGPGTRLLVL.

In this sample, this clonotype turned up many times. V usage is TRBV25-1 and J usage is TRBJ2-5; TRBD2 aligns across 10 bases. V was pared by 6 bases and J by 7 bases, with 5 bases of the junction left unmatched. Germline V gene lookup returns CDR1 MGHDK and CDR2 SYGVNS. This CDR3 contains 13 residues. The CDR3 region has the DNA TGTGCCAGCAGAGTTTCTAGCGGGGGGACCCAGTACTTC. Its protein is CASRVSSGGTQYF.

This chain uses TRBV15 with TRBJ2-5, with D possibly TRBD2 on 5 matching bases. The CDR3 is 13 amino acids. Trimming removed 8 bases from V and 1 base from J, with 11 bases in between. Looked up from germline, CDR1 is LNHNV and CDR2 is YYDKDF (reference sequence). The CDR3 coding sequence is TGTGCCACCTCGGCGGGCTCCCAAGAGACCCAGTACTTC. Its translation is CATSAGSQETQYF. Drawing the rest from reference TRBV15 and TRBJ2-5, the complete variable domain is DAMVIQNPRYQVTQFGKPVTLSCSQTLNHNVMYWYQQKSSQAPKLLFHYYDKDFNNEADTPDNFQSRRPNTSFCFLDIRSPGLGDTAMYLCATSAGSQETQYFGPGTRLLVL.

The V gene is TRBV7-2, the J gene TRBJ1-1, with 7 bases that match TRBD1. With V trimmed by 5 bases and J by 11 bases, 11 bases remained unmatched. The CDR3 is 13 amino acids. Per germline, CDR1 SGHTA and CDR2 FQGNSA. DNA for the CDR3: TGTGCCAGCAGCGCCAACCACAGGGGCAGTGCTTTCTTT. Translation: CASSANHRGSAFF.

The chain is built from TRBV12-3 or TRBV12-4 and TRBJ2-5, with 10 bases that match TRBD1. V was pared by 5 bases and J by 5 bases, with 5 bases of the junction left unmatched. The CDR3 contains 14 residues. In DNA form, the CDR3 reads TGTGCCAGCAGTAGGGACAGGGGCCGGGAGACCCAGTACTTC. This codes for CASSRDRGRETQYF.

The genes are TRBV19 and TRBJ2-2; 9 nucleotides line up with TRBD2. Germline CDR1 and CDR2: LNHDA and SQIVND (reference sequence). The CDR3 covers 15 residues. J lost 4 bases, V lost 5 bases, and 5 bases had no gene match. Written as DNA, the CDR3 is TGTGCCAGTAGTCTTGCGGGAGGGACCACCGGGGAGCTGTTTTTT. Encoded protein: CASSLAGGTTGELFF.

In nucleotides, the CDR3 is TGTGCCAGCAGTCCTTCTAGACAGGGGCCCCACTATGGCTACACCTTC. Translation: CASSPSRQGPHYGYTF. This chain links TRBV25-1 with TRBJ1-2; 8 nucleotides agree with TRBD1. Germline V CDR1 and CDR2: MGHDK, SYGVNS. The trim removed 5 bases at V and 3 bases at J, leaving 11 bases unmatched. The CDR3 is 16 amino acids.

A few counts support this clonotype. The rearrangement joins TRBV9 to TRBJ2-3, with 7 bases identical to TRBD2. This CDR3 spans 15 amino acids. V lost 0 bases and J lost 4; bases outside the gene matches: 5. CDR1 and CDR2 (germline): SGDLS, YYNGEE. In nucleotides, the CDR3 is TGTGCCAGCAGCGTAGGGCAGGGAGGGGCAGATACGCAGTATTTT. This gives the protein CASSVGQGGADTQYF. Complete variable domain (other parts from reference TRBV9 and TRBJ2-3): DSGVTQTPKHLITATGQRVTLRCSPRSGDLSVYWYQQSLDQGLQFLIQYYNGEERAKGNILERFSAQQFPDLHSELNLSSLELGDSALYFCASSVGQGGADTQYFGPGTRLTVL.

Regarding this clonotype: An end of the junction does not agree with germline; a read error may underlie this. V is TRBV20-1 and J is TRBJ1-2; perhaps TRBD1 as D (5 bases). Germline CDR1 is DFQATT and CDR2 is SNEGSKA (reference sequence). This CDR3 has 15 amino acids. CDR3 amino acids: CSARDLDLGNYGYTF. The DNA for the CDR3 is TGTAGTGCTAGGGACCTCGACCTGGGAAACTATGGCTACACCTTC.

The table lists this clonotype with many counts. This chain's CDR3 is CASSFSTDTQYF. CDR3 DNA: TGTGCCAGCAGCTTCAGCACAGATACGCAGTATTTT. The J gene is TRBJ2-3, the V gene TRBV7-2; D gene unclear. With 3 bases removed from V and 0 bases from J, the gap between germline ends came to 1 base. Germline V lookup: CDR1 SGHTA, CDR2 FQGNSA. The CDR3 runs 12 residues.

The V and J genes are TRBV25-1 and TRBJ1-2, with 7 bases identical to TRBD1. The V segment lost 1 base and the J segment 4 bases; nucleotides outside the gene matches: 0. Germline lookup yields CDR1 MGHDK and CDR2 SYGVNS. This CDR3 is built from 13 residues. CDR3 loop: CASSEWDSYGYTF. The DNA for the CDR3 is TGTGCCAGCAGTGAATGGGACAGCTATGGCTACACCTTC.

V gene TRBV6-5 combines with J gene TRBJ1-2; a possible D gene is TRBD1 (5 bases). Germline loops: CDR1 MNHEY, CDR2 SVGAGI. The CDR3 extends over 12 amino acids. The V end was cut by 11 bases, the J end by 3 bases, with 13 bases between. The CDR3 DNA is TGTGCCGACCCGGGGCTTCACTATGGCTACACCTTC. Its translation: CADPGLHYGYTF.

This clonotype was recorded at least ten times. This chain uses TRBV12-3 or TRBV12-4 with TRBJ2-3; a weak D match, TRBD1 (5 bases). With 3 bases removed from V and 3 bases from J, the gap between germline ends came to 7 bases. CDR3 length: 13 residues. DNA of the CDR3: TGTGCCAGCAGTTTCCAGGGTACAGATACGCAGTATTTT. Translated: CASSFQGTDTQYF.

There are many counts of this clonotype. Mismatch with germline at one junction end may stem from a read error. The chain links TRBV3-1 to TRBJ2-3; weak D call: TRBD2 (5 bases). The CDR3 loop spans 14 amino acids. Germline values: CDR1 LGHDT, CDR2 YNNKEL (reference sequence). The CDR3 here is CASSQGASTDTQYF. CDR3 coding DNA: TGTGCCAGCAGCCAAGGTGCTAGCACGGATACGCAGTATTTT.

The V and J genes are TRBV12-3 or TRBV12-4 and TRBJ1-6, with a possible D match to TRBD1 (6 bases). The CDR3 has 14 amino acids. Trimming pared 5 bases from V and 9 bases from J, leaving 14 bases between. The CDR3, as DNA: TGTGCCAGCAGTCCCTGGGGGCCGGGTTCACCCCTCCACTTT. It is translated as CASSPWGPGSPLHF.

This clonotype was seen only a few times. This chain uses TRBV18 with TRBJ2-7; D remains unclear. This CDR3 contains 13 residues. Trimming took off 2 bases at V and 5 bases at J, with 10 bases between the two ends. Germline V lookup: CDR1 KGHSH, CDR2 LQKENI. The CDR3 bases are TGTGCCAGCTCACCAGGGCAACTTAACGAGCAGTACGTC. This codes for CASSPGQLNEQYV.

This clonotype was counted only a few times. The chain carries TRBV10-3 and TRBJ1-5; TRBD1 might be the D (6 bases). CDR1 ENHRY and CDR2 SYGVKD come from the germline V gene. The V gene lost 2 bases and the J gene lost 0 bases, with 11 bases spanning the gap. The CDR3 is 16 amino acids. The CDR3 nucleotides read TGTGCCATCAGTGAGGCGGGGGCTTATAGCAATCAGCCCCAGCATTTT. It translates to CAISEAGAYSNQPQHF.

This rearrangement joins TRBV5-1 to TRBJ1-4; D ambiguous. CDR3 length: 16 residues. V gave up 1 base and J gave up 4 bases, with 14 bases separating them. Germline CDR1 and CDR2: SGHRS and YFSETQ. DNA of the CDR3: TGCGCCAGCAGCTTGAATAGGGTAGGAGGTAATGAAAAACTGTTTTTT. It encodes CASSLNRVGGNEKLFF.

The chain joins TRBV29-1 to TRBJ2-3; D is possibly TRBD1 (6 bases). The CDR3 is 17 amino acids. V lost 5 bases to trimming and J lost 0 bases, with 21 bases between them. From germline, CDR1 is SQVTM and CDR2 ANQGSEA. CDR3 protein: CSVRGGQNKFSTDTQYF. As DNA, the CDR3 is TGCAGCGTTCGTGGGGGCCAGAACAAGTTTAGCACAGATACGCAGTATTTT.

Points on this clonotype: Its ends do not fully match the called genes, so a read error is possible. J is TRBJ2-3 and V is TRBV12-3 or TRBV12-4; tentative D call: TRBD1 (6 bases). The CDR3 runs to 12 residues. Written as DNA, the CDR3 is TGTGCCAGCAGCGTGAGGACAGATACGGAGTATTTT. Its protein product is CASSVRTDTEYF.

The gene calls are TRBV20-1 and TRBJ2-5; 9 nucleotides align to TRBD2. TRBJ2-1 matches the DNA end more closely, so the J call is doubtful. The CDR3 consists of 16 residues. Germline V gene data show CDR1 as DFQATT and CDR2 as SNEGSKA (reference sequence). The CDR3 DNA follows: TGCAGTGCTAGATCCCCATTAGCGGGGGCGAACAATGAGCAGTTCTTC. Translating it yields CSARSPLAGANNEQFF.

This clonotype has at least ten counts. The chain has TRBV12-3 or TRBV12-4 and TRBJ1-3; D call uncertain. The CDR3 extends over 12 amino acids. V shed 6 bases and J shed 4 bases, with 7 bases lying between them. CDR3 bases: TGTGCCAGCAGCTTTTCCGGAAACACCATATATTTT. Its translation is CASSFSGNTIYF.

The V call is TRBV20-1, the J call TRBJ2-7, with 8 bases aligning to TRBD2. The closer fit of TRBJ2-5 to the DNA end suggests the J call may be wrong. CDR1 is DFQATT, CDR2 SNEGSKA, per germline (reference sequence). This CDR3 has 13 residues. CDR3 nucleotide sequence: TGCAGTGCCTACCGGACTAGCTCAAAGACCCAGTACTTC. Its translation: CSAYRTSSKTQYF.

In its sample, this clonotype was seen a few times. A junction end diverges from the germline sequence, so it may reflect a read error. This chain links TRBV6-5 with TRBJ1-3; unclear D gene. Germline V gene data show CDR1 as MNHEY and CDR2 as SVGAGI. CDR3 length: 14 amino acids. The CDR3, as DNA: TGTGCCAGCAGCAGACTGATCTCTGGAAACGCCATATATTTT. This gives the protein CASSRLISGNAIYF.

This clonotype appeared many times. V usage is TRBV20-1 and J usage is TRBJ2-4; TRBD2 might be the D (7 bases). The V gene's germline CDR1 is DFQATT and CDR2 SNEGSKA (reference sequence). The CDR3 has 15 amino acids. V was trimmed by 3 bases and J by 9 bases, leaving 21 bases between them. The CDR3 loop reads CSASFGGGGGSIQYF. The CDR3 bases are TGCAGTGCTAGTTTCGGGGGCGGCGGCGGGAGCATTCAGTACTTC.

In this sample, this clonotype turned up a few times. This chain connects TRBV21-1 to TRBJ2-5; TRBD2, the table's D call, was not compared with the DNA. TRBV21-1 is a listed pseudogene. The CDR3 spans 14 residues. This chain's CDR3 is CASSKVRVQETQYF. DNA for the CDR3: TGTGCCAGCAGCAAAGTGAGGGTTCAAGAGACCCAGTACTTC.

This chain uses TRBV5-1 with TRBJ1-4; perhaps TRBD1 as D (6 bases). The germline V and J ends were trimmed by 0 bases and 3 bases, with 12 bases remaining between them. This CDR3 spans 16 amino acids. Per germline, CDR1 SGHRS and CDR2 YFSETQ. The CDR3 is CASSLGGGAANEKLFF. In DNA form, the CDR3 reads TGCGCCAGCAGCTTGGGAGGGGGAGCAGCTAATGAAAAACTGTTTTTT. The complete variable domain, with remaining parts taken from reference TRBV5-1 and TRBJ1-4, reads KAGVTQTPRYLIKTRGQQVTLSCSPISGHRSVSWYQQTPGQGLQFLFEYFSETQRNKGNFPGRFSGRQFSNSRSEMNVSTLELGDSALYLCASSLGGGAANEKLFFGSGTQLSVL.

The chain combines TRBV12-3 or TRBV12-4 with TRBJ2-3; TRBD2 matches at 7 bases. The V and J ends lost 3 bases and 4 bases, in that order; junction bases with no gene match: 7. The CDR3 is 15 amino acids. CDR3 protein: CASSFQRLAADTQYF. The CDR3 DNA follows: TGTGCCAGCAGTTTTCAGAGACTAGCCGCAGATACGCAGTATTTT.

The rearrangement joins TRBV6-5 to TRBJ1-5; no clear D. CDR3 length: 13 residues. Between the trimmed V and J ends, which lost 2 bases and 6 bases, there was a span of 8 bases. Germline values: CDR1 MNHEY, CDR2 SVGAGI. In DNA, the CDR3 is TGTGCCAGCAGTTACGGGCAGTTTCAGCCCCAGCATTTT. As protein: CASSYGQFQPQHF.

The gene calls are TRBV7-2 and TRBJ1-4; perhaps TRBD1 as D (6 bases). Germline CDR1 and CDR2: SGHTA and FQGNSA. The CDR3 contains 14 residues. V lost 5 bases, J lost 7 bases, and 14 bases lay in between. For the CDR3, the DNA is TGTGCCAGCAGCCCCCGTGACAGGAGTGAAAAACTGTTTTTT. This gives the protein CASSPRDRSEKLFF.

This clonotype was observed a handful of times. The V call is TRBV25-1, the J call TRBJ2-2; no clear D. The CDR3 runs 14 residues. Germline V CDR1 and CDR2: MGHDK, SYGVNS. V gave up 2 bases and J gave up 4 bases, with 8 bases separating them. CDR3 sequence reads: CASSETAITGELFF. The CDR3 DNA is TGTGCCAGCAGTGAAACAGCGATCACCGGGGAGCTGTTTTTT.